This T cell receptor beta chain was captured in a study of T cells in Graves' hyperthyroidism and ophthalmopathy. Study-level background: Peripheral blood was secured at the point of initial diagnosis, before any treatment.

Study observations and caveats: Ophthalmopathy stood apart from stable hyperthyroidism in a 13 V-J model. Peripheral blood also featured most of the thyroid clonotypes expanded above 0.001.

The CDR3 spans 17 residues. V dropped 4 bases and J dropped 0; count of bases not matched to a gene: 6. Germline V gene data show CDR1 as MGHRA and CDR2 as YSYEKL. There were TCR beta CDR3 regions amplified from RNA transcripts. The HTBI primer set was used in a first-round RT-PCR of the TCR CDR3. TCRdb called the multiplex PCR reads again in MiXCR, with one record for every CDR3 protein. The data contain 250,000 to 300,000 distinct CDR3 sequences, around a fifth of them seen just once; the ten biggest clones take up under 40%. This clonotype has only a few counts. Its antigen is still unknown. Based on clinical symptoms, serum thyroxine and TRAb, thyroid ultrasound and orbital computed tomography, diagnoses were reached.

Input material: blood. The sequence came from a man in his fifties or sixties with Graves' ophthalmopathy. The chain recombines TRBV4-1 with TRBJ2-6; 7 bases match TRBD1. Here the CDR3 reads CASSPGQAHSGANVLTF. The CDR3 bases are TGCGCCAGCAGCCCCGGACAGGCGCACTCTGGGGCCAACGTCCTGACTTTC.